These 10 T cell receptor beta chains originate from one sample sequenced in a study of beta chain features in type 1 diabetes. The entirety of the isolated RNA underwent reverse transcription, so expressed TCRB transcripts were sequenced. TCRdb's copy holds only in-frame clones and misses some; the assay was immunoSEQ multiplex PCR. Of roughly 310,000 clones in the sample, approximately 11% were seen once. Source material: naive CD4+ T cells from blood. Receptor source: a woman aged 25 to 45 in good health.

The gene calls are TRBV15 and TRBJ2-3; 7 bases line up with TRBD1. CDR1 and CDR2 from the germline V gene are LNHNV and YYDKDF (reference sequence). This CDR3 contains 14 residues. V lost 6 bases to trimming and J lost 1 base; unmatched junction nucleotides: 4. CDR3 nucleotides: TGTGCCACCAGGCACAGGGGAGGCACAGATACGCAGTATTTT. This translates into CATRHRGGTDTQYF.

The chain is built from TRBV5-4 and TRBJ2-3, with 7 bases matching TRBD2. Per the germline V gene, CDR1 is SGHNT and CDR2 is YYREEE (reference sequence). The ends lost 0 bases at V and 0 bases at J; junction bases unmatched: 13. This CDR3 is 19 amino acids long. The CDR3 loop reads CASSLAPLADLPSTDTQYF. Here the CDR3 DNA reads TGTGCCAGCAGCTTGGCCCCTCTAGCGGACCTTCCTAGCACAGATACGCAGTATTTT.

This clone was recorded a few times. This rearrangement joins TRBV4-2 to TRBJ2-3; the D is unclear. Germline V gene sequence: CDR1 LGHNA, CDR2 YNFKEQ. Trimming pared 1 base from V and 3 bases from J, leaving 5 bases between. This CDR3 is 13 amino acids long. The CDR3 nucleotides are TGTGCCAGCAGCCAAGTTGTAACAGATACGCAGTATTTT. This encodes CASSQVVTDTQYF.

In this sample, this clone turned up a few times. The chain couples TRBV9 to TRBJ2-5; 8 bases fit TRBD2. CDR1 is SGDLS and CDR2 is YYNGEE in the germline V gene. The CDR3 is 17 residues long. The J segment lost 4 bases and the V segment lost 0 bases, leaving 11 bases of the junction unmatched. The CDR3 DNA is TGTGCCAGCAGCGTAGGCGGAAGCGGGAGAAGTGGAGAGACCCAGTACTTC. This translates into CASSVGGSGRSGETQYF.

This chain connects TRBV11-3 to TRBJ2-1, with 7 bases lining up with TRBD2. This CDR3 is built from 13 residues. Unmatched junction bases numbered 5, after V lost 4 bases and J lost 8 bases. Per the germline V gene, CDR1 is SGHNT and CDR2 is YENEEA. CDR3 DNA sequence: TGTGCCAGCAGCTCGGAAGCGGGGCATGAGCAGTTCTTC. Translation: CASSSEAGHEQFF.

This chain links TRBV14 with TRBJ2-5; no reliable D call. Germline V lookup: CDR1 SGHDN, CDR2 FVKESK. The CDR3 spans 15 residues. V was cut by 0 bases and J by 5 bases, with 13 bases left in between. The CDR3 here is CASSQERYGSETQYF. In DNA, the CDR3 is TGTGCCAGCAGCCAAGAAAGGTACGGGTCCGAGACCCAGTACTTC.

This clone was picked up a small number of times. The chain has TRBV28 and TRBJ2-7, with D perhaps TRBD2 (6 bases). Germline assignment: CDR1 MDHEN and CDR2 SYDVKM. The V end lost 5 bases, the J end lost 5 bases, and 16 bases lay between the germline ends. This CDR3 contains 14 residues. CDR3 in DNA: TGTGCCAGCAGTCCCGGTTCTAGCGACAACGAGCAGTACTTC. It yields the protein CASSPGSSDNEQYF.

V usage is TRBV6-4 and J usage is TRBJ2-1; the D gene is possibly TRBD2 (6 bases). V lost 0 bases and J lost 0, with 9 bases in between. Germline V gene sequence: CDR1 MRHNA, CDR2 SNTAGT. This CDR3 is built from 16 residues. This CDR3 reads CASSDSYGSSYNEQFF. CDR3 in DNA: TGTGCCAGCAGTGACTCTTACGGGAGCTCCTACAATGAGCAGTTCTTC.

This clone has more than one count but fewer than ten. In nucleotides, the CDR3 is TGCGCCAGCAGCACAGGAGTGGAGGGCTACACCTTC. Its protein product is CASSTGVEGYTF. J is TRBJ1-2 and V is TRBV5-1, with D possibly matching TRBD1 (5 bases). Germline lookup yields CDR1 SGHRS and CDR2 YFSETQ. CDR3 length equals 12 residues. V lost 4 bases to trimming and J lost 8 bases, with 12 bases between them.

A few counts support this clone. This sequence joins TRBV11-2 and TRBJ2-7; D remains unclear. V lost 2 bases, J lost 3 bases, and 14 bases lay in between. Per the germline V gene, CDR1 is SGHAT and CDR2 is FQNNGV. The CDR3 totals 15 residues. The CDR3 DNA reads TGTGCCAGCAGCTTATTTTCTTTGGCATTCTACGAGCAGTACTTC. Translating gives CASSLFSLAFYEQYF.